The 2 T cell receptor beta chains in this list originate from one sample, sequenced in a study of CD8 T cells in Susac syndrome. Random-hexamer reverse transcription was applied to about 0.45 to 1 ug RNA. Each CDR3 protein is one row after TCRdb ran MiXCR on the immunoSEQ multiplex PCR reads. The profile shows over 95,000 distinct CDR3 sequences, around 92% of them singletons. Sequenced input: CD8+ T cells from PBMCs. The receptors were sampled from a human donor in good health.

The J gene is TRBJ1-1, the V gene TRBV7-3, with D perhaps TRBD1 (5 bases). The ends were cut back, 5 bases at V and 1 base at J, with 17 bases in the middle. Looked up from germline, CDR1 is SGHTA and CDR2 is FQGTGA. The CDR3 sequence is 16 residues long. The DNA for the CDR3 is TGTGCCAGCAGCCCCACGCTTGGGGCCCCGAACACTGAAGCTTTCTTT. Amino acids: CASSPTLGAPNTEAFF.

This CDR3 is CSVEDLHGQPDPSGNTIYF. CDR3 coding DNA: TGCAGCGTTGAAGATCTTCACGGACAGCCAGACCCTTCTGGAAACACCATATATTTT. V gene TRBV29-1 combines with J gene TRBJ1-3; a possible D gene is TRBD1 (6 bases). Germline values: CDR1 SQVTM, CDR2 ANQGSEA. Deletions cut 0 bases from V and 1 base from J, with 22 bases between. The CDR3 is 19 residues long. Using reference TRBV29-1 and TRBJ1-3 for the parts outside the CDR3, the full variable domain is SAVISQKPSRDICQRGTSLTIQCQVDSQVTMMFWYRQQPGQSLTLIATANQGSEATYESGFVIDKFPISRPNLTFSTLTVSNMSPEDSSIYLCSVEDLHGQPDPSGNTIYFGEGSWLTVV.